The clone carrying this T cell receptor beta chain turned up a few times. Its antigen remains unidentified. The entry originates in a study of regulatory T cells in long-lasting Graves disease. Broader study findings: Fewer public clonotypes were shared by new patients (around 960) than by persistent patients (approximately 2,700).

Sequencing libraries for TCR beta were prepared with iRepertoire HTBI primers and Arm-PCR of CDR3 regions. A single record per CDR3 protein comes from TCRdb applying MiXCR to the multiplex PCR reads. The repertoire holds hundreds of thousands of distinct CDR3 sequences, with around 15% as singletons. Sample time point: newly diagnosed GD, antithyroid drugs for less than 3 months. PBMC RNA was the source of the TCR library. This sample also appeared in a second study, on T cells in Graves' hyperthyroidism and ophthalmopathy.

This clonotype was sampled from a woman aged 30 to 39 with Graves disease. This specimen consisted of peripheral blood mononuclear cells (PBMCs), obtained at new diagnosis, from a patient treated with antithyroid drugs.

The CDR3 DNA reads TGTGCCACCAGCACGGGACAGGGGGCTGGGGAGCAGTACTTC. This encodes CATSTGQGAGEQYF. The chain employs TRBV15 and TRBJ2-5; 12 bases match TRBD1. V was clipped by 4 bases and J by 11 bases; unmatched bases: 8. This CDR3 has 14 amino acids. From germline, CDR1 is LNHNV and CDR2 YYDKDF (reference sequence).